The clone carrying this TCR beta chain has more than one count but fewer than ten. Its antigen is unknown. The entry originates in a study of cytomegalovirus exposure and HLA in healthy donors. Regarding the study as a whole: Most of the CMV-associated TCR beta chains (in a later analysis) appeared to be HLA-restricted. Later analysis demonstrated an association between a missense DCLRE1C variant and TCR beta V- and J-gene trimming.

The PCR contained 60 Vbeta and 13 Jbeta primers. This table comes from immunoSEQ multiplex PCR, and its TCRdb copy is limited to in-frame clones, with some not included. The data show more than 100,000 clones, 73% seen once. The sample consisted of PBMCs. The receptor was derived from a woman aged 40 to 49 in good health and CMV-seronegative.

The CDR3 protein is CASSPSQGTNEKLFF. CDR3 in DNA: TGTGCCAGCAGCCCCTCTCAGGGAACTAATGAAAAACTGTTTTTT. The genes are TRBV7-6 and TRBJ1-4, with D tentatively TRBD1 (5 bases). V was shortened by 5 bases and J by 1 base, with 11 bases between the two germline ends. Germline values: CDR1 SGHVS, CDR2 FNYEAQ. The CDR3 has 15 amino acids. Full variable domain (outside the CDR3, taken from reference TRBV7-6 and TRBJ1-4): GAGVSQSPRYKVTKRGQDVALRCDPISGHVSLYWYRQALGQGPEFLTYFNYEAQQDKSGLPNDRFSAERPEGSISTLTIQRTEQRDSAMYRCASSPSQGTNEKLFFGSGTQLSVL.